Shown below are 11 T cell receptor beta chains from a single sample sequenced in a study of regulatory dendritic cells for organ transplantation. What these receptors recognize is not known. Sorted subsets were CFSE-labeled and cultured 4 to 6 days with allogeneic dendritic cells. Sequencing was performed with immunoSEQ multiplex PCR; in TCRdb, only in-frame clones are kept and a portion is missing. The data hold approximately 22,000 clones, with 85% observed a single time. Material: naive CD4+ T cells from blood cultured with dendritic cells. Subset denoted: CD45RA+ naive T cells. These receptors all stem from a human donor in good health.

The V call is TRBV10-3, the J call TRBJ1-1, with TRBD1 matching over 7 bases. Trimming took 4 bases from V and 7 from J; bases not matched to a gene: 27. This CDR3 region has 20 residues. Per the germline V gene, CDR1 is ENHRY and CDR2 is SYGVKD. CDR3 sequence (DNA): TGTGCCATCAGTGGTCGCCCCGACAGGGCACCCCCCTCCAGAACAGGTGAAGCTTTCTTT. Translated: CAISGRPDRAPPSRTGEAFF.

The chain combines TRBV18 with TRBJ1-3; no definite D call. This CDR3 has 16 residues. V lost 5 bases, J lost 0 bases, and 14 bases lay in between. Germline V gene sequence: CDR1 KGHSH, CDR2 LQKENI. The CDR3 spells CASSSITADSGNTIYF. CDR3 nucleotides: TGTGCCAGCTCATCCATCACCGCAGACTCTGGAAACACCATATATTTT.

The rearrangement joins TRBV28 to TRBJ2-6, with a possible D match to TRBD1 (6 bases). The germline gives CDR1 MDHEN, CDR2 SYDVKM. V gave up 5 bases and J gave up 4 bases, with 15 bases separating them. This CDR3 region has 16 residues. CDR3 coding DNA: TGTGCCAGCAGTGGTCAGGGGCCTCTCGGGGCCAACGTCCTGACTTTC. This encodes CASSGQGPLGANVLTF.

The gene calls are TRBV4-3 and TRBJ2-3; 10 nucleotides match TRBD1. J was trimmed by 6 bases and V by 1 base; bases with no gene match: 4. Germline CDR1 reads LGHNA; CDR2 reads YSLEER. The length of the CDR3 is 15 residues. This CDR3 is CASSQGQGAWDTQYF. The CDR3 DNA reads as TGCGCCAGCAGCCAAGGACAGGGGGCCTGGGATACGCAGTATTTT.

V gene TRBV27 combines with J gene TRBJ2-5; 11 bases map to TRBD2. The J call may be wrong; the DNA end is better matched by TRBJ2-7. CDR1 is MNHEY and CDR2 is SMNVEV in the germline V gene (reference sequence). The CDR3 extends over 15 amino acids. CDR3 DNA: TGTGCCAGCAGTACCAGACTAGCGGGGCCCTACGAGCAGTACTTC. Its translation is CASSTRLAGPYEQYF.

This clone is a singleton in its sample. CDR3 coding DNA: TGTGCCAGCAGCTCTTTGCAGGGGGGCTATGGCTACACCTTC. This translates into CASSSLQGGYGYTF. V usage is TRBV7-2 and J usage is TRBJ1-2, with 7 bases fitting TRBD1. V shed 4 bases, J shed 4 bases, and the junction held 6 bases outside the gene matches. In germline, CDR1 is SGHTA, CDR2 FQGNSA. The CDR3 runs 14 residues.

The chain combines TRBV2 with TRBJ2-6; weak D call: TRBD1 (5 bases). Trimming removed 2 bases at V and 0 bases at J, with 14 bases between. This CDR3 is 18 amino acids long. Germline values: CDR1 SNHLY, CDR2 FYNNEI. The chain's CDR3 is CASSEQGSYFSGANVLTF. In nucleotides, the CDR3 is TGTGCCAGCAGTGAACAGGGTAGCTACTTCTCTGGGGCCAACGTCCTGACTTTC.

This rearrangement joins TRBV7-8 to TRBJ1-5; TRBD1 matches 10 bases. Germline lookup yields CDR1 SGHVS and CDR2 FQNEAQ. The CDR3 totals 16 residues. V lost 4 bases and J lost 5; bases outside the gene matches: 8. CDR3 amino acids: CASSSRQGARYQPQHF. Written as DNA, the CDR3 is TGTGCCAGCAGCTCCCGACAGGGGGCCCGTTATCAGCCCCAGCATTTT.

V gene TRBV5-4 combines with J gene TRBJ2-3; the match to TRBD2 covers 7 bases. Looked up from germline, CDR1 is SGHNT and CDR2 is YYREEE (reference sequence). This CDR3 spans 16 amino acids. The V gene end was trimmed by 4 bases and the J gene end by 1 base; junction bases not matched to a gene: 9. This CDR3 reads CASSQFGGGGTDTQYF. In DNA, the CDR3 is TGTGCCAGCAGCCAGTTTGGTGGGGGGGGCACAGATACGCAGTATTTT.

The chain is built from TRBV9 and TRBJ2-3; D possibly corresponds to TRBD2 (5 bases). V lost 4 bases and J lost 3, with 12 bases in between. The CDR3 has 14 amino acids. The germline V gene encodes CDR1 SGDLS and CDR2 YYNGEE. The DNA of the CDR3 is TGTGCCAGCAGCAAGCGGTCCCCGACAGATACGCAGTATTTT. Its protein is CASSKRSPTDTQYF.

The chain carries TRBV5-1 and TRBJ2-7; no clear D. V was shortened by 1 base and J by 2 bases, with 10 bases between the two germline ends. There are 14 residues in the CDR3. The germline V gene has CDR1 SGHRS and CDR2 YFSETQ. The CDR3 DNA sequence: TGCGCCAGCAGCTTGAGGGCAGCAGCCTACGAGCAGTACTTC. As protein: CASSLRAAAYEQYF.